This is a list of T cell receptor beta chains from one sample in a study of shared clonotypes between healthy human individuals. Produced via immunoSEQ multiplex PCR; TCRdb's table is partial and in-frame only. The sample yields about 700,000 clones, 92% seen once. Sequencing input: naive CD8+ T cells sorted from blood. The origin of the receptors is a man aged 30 to 39 in good health. The CDR3 runs from the conserved cysteine through the conserved F or W. Fields, in order: J gene, V gene, CDR3 protein.

>TRBJ2-7|TRBV7-9
CASSPPLTASYEQYF
>TRBJ2-5|TRBV28
CASSSRLAGEETQYF
>TRBJ2-1|TRBV2
CASSGSGDTYNEQFF
>TRBJ2-1|TRBV6-4
CASSDEGTGSYNEQFF
>TRBJ2-7|TRBV11-3
CASSSGQGSSYEQYF
>TRBJ1-2|TRBV28
CASSLVPESNYGYTF
>TRBJ1-2|TRBV11-2
CASSSPGTAYGYTF
>TRBJ2-4|TRBV11-2
CASSLGDRGDIQYF
>TRBJ2-1|TRBV2
CASSVTNNEQFF
>TRBJ2-4|TRBV28
CASSLPPWRLAKNIQYF
>TRBJ2-1|TRBV7-6
CASSLARAENIYNEQFF
>TRBJ2-2|TRBV30
CAWVPGQGVITGELFF
>TRBJ2-1|TRBV6-5
CASSYPGTGKNEQFF
>TRBJ2-7|TRBV25-1
CASSDDRGSKSYEQYF
>TRBJ2-7|TRBV4-1
CASSQENLGSYEQYF